This T cell receptor beta chain came from a study of blood T cell repertoires in COVID-19. Looked up from germline, CDR1 is SGHDN and CDR2 is FVKESK. The CDR3 is 15 residues long. The J segment lost 6 bases and the V segment lost 3 bases, leaving 5 bases of the junction unmatched. Methods used by the authors: Quantification of nucleated cells was approximated via reference gene primer amplification. Sequencing was performed with immunoSEQ multiplex PCR; in TCRdb, only in-frame clones are kept and a portion is missing. For V, J and clone size, that table is used; D and trimming come from the DNA. Of about 270,000 clones in the sample, under 90% were seen once.

The sample was peripheral blood. The receptor was derived from a man aged 45 to 65 with acute or convalescent COVID-19. The chain links TRBV14 to TRBJ1-6, with 7 bases fitting TRBD1. The CDR3 DNA follows: TGTGCCAGCAGCCACAGGGGACAGAGTAATTCACCCCTCCACTTT. This gives the protein CASSHRGQSNSPLHF. The variable domain in full, completed from reference TRBV14 and TRBJ1-6, reads EAGVTQFPSHSVIEKGQTVTLRCDPISGHDNLYWYRRVMGKEIKFLLHFVKESKQDESGMPNNRFLAERTGGTYSTLKVQPAELEDSGVYFCASSHRGQSNSPLHFGNGTRLTVT.